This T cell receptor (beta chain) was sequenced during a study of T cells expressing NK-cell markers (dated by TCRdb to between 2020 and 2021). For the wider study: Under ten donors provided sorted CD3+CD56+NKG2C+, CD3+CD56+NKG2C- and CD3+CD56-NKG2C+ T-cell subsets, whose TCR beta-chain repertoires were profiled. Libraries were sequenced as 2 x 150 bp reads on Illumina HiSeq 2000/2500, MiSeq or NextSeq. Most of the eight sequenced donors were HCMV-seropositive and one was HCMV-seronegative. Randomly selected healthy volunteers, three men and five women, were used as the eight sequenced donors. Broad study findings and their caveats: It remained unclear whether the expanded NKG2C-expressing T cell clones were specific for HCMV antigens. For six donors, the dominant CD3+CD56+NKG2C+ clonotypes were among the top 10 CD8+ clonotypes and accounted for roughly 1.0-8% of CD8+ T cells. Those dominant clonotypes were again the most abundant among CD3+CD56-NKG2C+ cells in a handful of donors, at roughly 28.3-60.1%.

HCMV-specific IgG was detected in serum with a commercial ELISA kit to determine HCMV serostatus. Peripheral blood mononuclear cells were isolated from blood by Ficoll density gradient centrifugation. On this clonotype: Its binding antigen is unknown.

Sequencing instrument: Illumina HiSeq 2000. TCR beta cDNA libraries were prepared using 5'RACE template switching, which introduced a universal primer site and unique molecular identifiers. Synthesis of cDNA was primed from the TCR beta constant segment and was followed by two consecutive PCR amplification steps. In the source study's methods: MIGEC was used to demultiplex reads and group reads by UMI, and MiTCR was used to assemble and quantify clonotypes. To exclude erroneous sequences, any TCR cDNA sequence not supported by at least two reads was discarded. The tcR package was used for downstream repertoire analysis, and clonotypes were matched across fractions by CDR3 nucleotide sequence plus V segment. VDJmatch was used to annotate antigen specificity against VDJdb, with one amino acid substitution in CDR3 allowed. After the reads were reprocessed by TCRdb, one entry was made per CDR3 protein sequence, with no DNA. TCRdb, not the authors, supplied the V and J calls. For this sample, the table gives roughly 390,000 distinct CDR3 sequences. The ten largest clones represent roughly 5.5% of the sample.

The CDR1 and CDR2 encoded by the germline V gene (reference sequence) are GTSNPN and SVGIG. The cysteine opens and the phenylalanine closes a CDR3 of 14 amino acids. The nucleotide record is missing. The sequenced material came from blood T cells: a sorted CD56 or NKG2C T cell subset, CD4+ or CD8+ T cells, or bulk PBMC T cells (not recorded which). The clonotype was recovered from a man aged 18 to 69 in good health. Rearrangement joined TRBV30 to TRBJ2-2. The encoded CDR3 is CAWSPNRNTGELFF.